These 8 T cell receptor beta chains came from one sample sequenced in a study of shared clonotypes between healthy human individuals. The repertoire was sequenced with immunoSEQ multiplex PCR; TCRdb's copy has only in-frame clones and lacks some. The table has 2 million to 2.5 million clones, approximately 90% seen once. Sequenced sample: naive CD4+ T cells from PBMCs. Subset: CD45RA+ positively selected. These receptors originate from a man aged 18-30 years in good health. Some clones in this sample may be carry-over from other donors' samples.

This chain links TRBV7-9 with TRBJ1-6; tentatively, D is TRBD1 (5 bases). Trimming left V 5 bases short and J 5 bases short, with 13 bases between. Looked up from germline, CDR1 is SEHNR and CDR2 is FQNEAQ (reference sequence). The CDR3 consists of 15 residues. The CDR3 DNA reads TGTGCCAGCAGCCCGTGGACAACAAATAATTCACCCCTCCACTTT. Translated, it gives CASSPWTTNNSPLHF.

The chain uses TRBV5-8 and TRBJ2-2; 9 bases match TRBD2. The V and J ends lost 4 bases and 6 bases, in that order; junction bases with no gene match: 7. CDR1 and CDR2 from the germline V gene are SGHTS and YDEGEE. There are 15 residues in the CDR3. This CDR3 reads CASSRLAGPAGELFF. The DNA for the CDR3 is TGTGCCAGCAGCCGCCTAGCGGGACCCGCCGGGGAGCTGTTTTTT.

The chain joins TRBV2 to TRBJ1-4; D is unclear. Per the germline V gene, CDR1 is SNHLY and CDR2 is FYNNEI. This CDR3 contains 14 residues. V was clipped by 4 bases and J by 4 bases, with 10 bases between them. The CDR3 bases are TGTGCCAGCAGTGTAAGGTTCGATAATGAAAAACTGTTTTTT. It translates to CASSVRFDNEKLFF.

This rearrangement joins TRBV27 to TRBJ2-4; a possible D gene is TRBD1 (6 bases). V lost 4 bases and J 6 bases, leaving 10 bases between the germline ends. Germline V gene sequence: CDR1 MNHEY, CDR2 SMNVEV (reference sequence). There are 13 residues in the CDR3. CDR3 amino acids: CASSSGQLNIQYF. CDR3 nucleotide sequence: TGTGCCAGCAGTTCCGGACAGTTAAACATTCAGTACTTC.

The V and J genes are TRBV5-4 and TRBJ2-1; perhaps TRBD2 as D (6 bases). Germline CDR1 is SGHNT and CDR2 is YYREEE (reference sequence). The V gene lost 4 bases and the J gene lost 4 bases, with 12 bases spanning the gap. The CDR3 length is 14 residues. The CDR3 bases are TGTGCCAGCAGCGGCCTCCTAGCGTACAATGAGCAGTTCTTC. Protein sequence: CASSGLLAYNEQFF.

The chain is built from TRBV7-3 and TRBJ2-5; no clear D gene. CDR1 and CDR2 from the germline V gene are SGHTA and FQGTGA. The length of the CDR3 is 15 residues. Trimming left V 1 base short and J 5 bases short, with 14 bases between. CDR3 region: CASSLNLGPWETQYF. The CDR3 DNA is TGTGCCAGCAGCTTAAACCTAGGGCCTTGGGAGACCCAGTACTTC.

The chain recombines TRBV5-5 with TRBJ2-5; D may be TRBD2 (6 bases). The CDR3 length is 20 residues. Trimming took off 0 bases at V and 4 bases at J, with 28 bases between the two ends. Germline V lookup: CDR1 SGHKS, CDR2 YYEKEE (reference sequence). The CDR3 DNA reads as TGTGCCAGCAGCTTGGAGGGCCAGCAGCGGGTCTCTGGTTTGGTAGAGACCCAGTACTTC. As protein: CASSLEGQQRVSGLVETQYF.

This clone was recorded only once. V is TRBV6-5 and J is TRBJ2-2, with 7 bases identical to TRBD2. There are 14 residues in the CDR3. CDR1 and CDR2 (germline): MNHEY, SVGAGI. V was clipped by 8 bases and J by 5 bases; unmatched bases: 8. Here the CDR3 reads CASGEGEETGELFF. The CDR3 nucleotides read TGTGCCAGCGGGGAGGGAGAGGAAACCGGGGAGCTGTTTTTT.